The source of this T cell receptor (beta chain) is a study of technical replicates of blood from several donors. From germline, CDR1 is SEHNR and CDR2 FQNEAQ (reference sequence). This CDR3 region has 15 residues. Trimming removed 1 base from V and 5 bases from J, with 13 bases in between. The data were produced by immunoSEQ multiplex PCR, yet TCRdb's version contains in-frame clones alone and is incomplete. Here the sample spans under 95,000 clones, less than 95% being singletons. Material: T cells isolated from PBMCs. The sequence was collected from a human donor in good health. The genes are TRBV7-9 and TRBJ2-3; D possibly corresponds to TRBD2 (6 bases). CDR3 nucleotides: TGTGCCAGCAGCTTAGGGTTTATGGGAGGAGATACGCAGTATTTT. It yields the protein CASSLGFMGGDTQYF.